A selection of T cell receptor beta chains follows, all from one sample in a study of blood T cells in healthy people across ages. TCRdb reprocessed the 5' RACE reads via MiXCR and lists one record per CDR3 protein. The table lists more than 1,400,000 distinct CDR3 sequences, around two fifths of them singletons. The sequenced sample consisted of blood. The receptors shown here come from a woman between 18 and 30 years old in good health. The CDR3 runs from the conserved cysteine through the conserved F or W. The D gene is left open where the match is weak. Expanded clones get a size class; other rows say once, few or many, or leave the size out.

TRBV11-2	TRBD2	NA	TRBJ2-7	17	TGTGCCAGCAGCTTAAATCCGAGAATAGCGGGATCCTACGAGCAGTACTTC	CASSLNPRIAGSYEQYF
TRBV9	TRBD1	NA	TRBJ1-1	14	TGTGCCAGCAGCGTAGGAACAGGGGAAACTGAAGCTTTCTTT	CASSVGTGETEAFF
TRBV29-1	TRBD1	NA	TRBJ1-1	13	TGCAGCGTTGAAGGGACAGGGCTCACTGAAGCTTTCTTT	CSVEGTGLTEAFF
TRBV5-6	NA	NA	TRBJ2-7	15	TGTGCCAGCAGCTGGAGACAGGATCTTTCCTACGAGCAGTACTTC	CASSWRQDLSYEQYF
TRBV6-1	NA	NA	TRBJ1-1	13	TGTGCCAGCAGAATAAATGATAACACTGAAGCTTTCTTT	CASRINDNTEAFF
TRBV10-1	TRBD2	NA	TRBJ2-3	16	TGCGCCAGCAGTGAGTCAAAACGGGAGGTGAAAGATACGCAGTATTTT	CASSESKREVKDTQYF
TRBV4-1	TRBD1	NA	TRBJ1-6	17	TGCGCCAGCAGCCAGACTCCGGGACAGACGATTAATTCACCCCTCCACTTT	CASSQTPGQTINSPLHF
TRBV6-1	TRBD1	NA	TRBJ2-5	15	TGTGCCAGCAGTGAGGGGACAGGGGGGATTGGGACCCAGTACTTC	CASSEGTGGIGTQYF
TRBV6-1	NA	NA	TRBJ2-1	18	TGTGCCAGCAGTCCTCAGGGTTTGGCTGCGAGAGAATACAATGAGCAGTTCTTC	CASSPQGLAAREYNEQFF
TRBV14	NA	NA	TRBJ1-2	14	TGTGCCAGCAGCCATCGTCCCGGGGGCTATGGCTACACCTTC	CASSHRPGGYGYTF
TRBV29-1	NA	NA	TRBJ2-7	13	TGCAGCGTTGAAGTCCAGGACCTGTACGAGCAGTACTTC	CSVEVQDLYEQYF
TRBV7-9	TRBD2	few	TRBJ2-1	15	TGTGCCAGCAGCTTAGTCACTAGCGGCGACAATGAGCAGTTCTTC	CASSLVTSGDNEQFF
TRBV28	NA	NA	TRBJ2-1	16	TGTGCCAGCAGGGGGGGCGGGGGCCGACCCTACAATGAGCAGTTCTTC	CASRGGGGRPYNEQFF
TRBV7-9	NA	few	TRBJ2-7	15	TGTGCCAGCAGCCCCCTCGGGCCAACACAGTACGAGCAGTACTTC	CASSPLGPTQYEQYF
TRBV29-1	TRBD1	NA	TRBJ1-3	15	TGCAGCGTTGTAGGAGACAGGGGTTCTGGAAACACCATATATTTT	CSVVGDRGSGNTIYF
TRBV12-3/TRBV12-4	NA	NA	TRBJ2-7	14	TGTGCCAGCAGTTTGGTCGGCGGTCCTGGGGAGCAGTACTTC	CASSLVGGPGEQYF
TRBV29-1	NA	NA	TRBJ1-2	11	TGCAGCGCTCCCGGGGTTGATGGCTACACCTTC	CSAPGVDGYTF
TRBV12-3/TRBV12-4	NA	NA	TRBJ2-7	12	TGTGCCAGCAGTTTACCCCACAATGAGCAGTACTTC	CASSLPHNEQYF
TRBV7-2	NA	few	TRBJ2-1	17	TGTGCCAGCAGCTCACTCGGACGCCCTTGGTTGAAGGATGAGCAGTTCTTC	CASSSLGRPWLKDEQFF